This T cell receptor beta chain was recovered during a study of blood T cells in healthy people across ages. The study, taken as a whole, reports: The lack of PBMC sorting stopped any conclusive naive versus antigen-experienced comparison. Estimated diversity across one million T cells was deemed an underestimate. A roughly linear age-dependent decrease characterized TCR beta diversity per million T cells.

A word on this clonotype: What it binds is not known.

Then a second PCR, running roughly 7 to 11 cycles, was carried out with a sample-barcoded 5' primer and a J-beta primer mix. All samples yielded 2.5 million or more CDR3-containing paired-end reads. One entry per CDR3 protein, called by TCRdb with MiXCR from the 5' RACE reads. Seen here are 700,000 or so distinct CDR3 sequences, less than 45% observed once, and the top ten hold 25% to 35%. The CDR3 is 14 amino acids. The germline V gene has CDR1 DFQATT and CDR2 SNEGSKA (reference sequence). The chain links TRBV20-1 to TRBJ2-5; either TRBD1 or TRBD2 may supply D (6 bases each). The end of the DNA is better explained by TRBJ2-7, so the J call may be wrong. This sequence was found in a man older than 75 in good health. Sequences were obtained from blood. The CDR3 nucleotides read TGCAGTGTCCTAGCCGGGGGCCCTGAGGGCGAGCAGTACTTC. It specifies CSVLAGGPEGEQYF.